The rows below give T cell receptor beta chains drawn from one sample of a study of glioma-infiltrating T cells. Each CDR3 protein gets one entry after TCRdb re-called the multiplex PCR reads with MiXCR. The top ten clones hold roughly 46% of a sample with 85,000 to 110,000 distinct CDR3 sequences, about 28% of them seen once. Sequencing used glioma tissue, nonneoplastic brain tissue, or PBMCs (not recorded which). These receptors were obtained from a human donor with low-grade glioma or glioblastoma, undergoing nonglioma brain surgery, or in good health (not recorded which). The CDR3 runs from the conserved cysteine through the conserved F or W. Fields, in order: D gene, J gene, V gene, clone size, CDR3 length, CDR3 protein, CDR3 DNA. The D gene is left open where the match is weak. Size values are once, few and many counts, or a class for expanded clones, and some rows have none.

d_call: TRBD1
j_call: TRBJ2-1
v_call: TRBV19
clone_size: many
cdr3_length: 14
cdr3_aa: CASRGTGGIDEQFF
cdr3_nt: TGTGCCAGTAGGGGGACAGGGGGTATCGATGAGCAGTTCTTC

d_call: NA
j_call: TRBJ2-2
v_call: TRBV20-1
clone_size: many
cdr3_length: 14
cdr3_aa: CSATGRLNTGELFF
cdr3_nt: TGCAGTGCTACGGGACGGTTGAACACCGGGGAGCTGTTTTTT

d_call: NA
j_call: TRBJ1-6
v_call: TRBV29-1
clone_size: NA
cdr3_length: 13
cdr3_aa: CSVKELSDSPLNF
cdr3_nt: TGCAGCGTAAAAGAGCTCAGTGATTCACCCCTCAACTTT

d_call: NA
j_call: TRBJ1-4
v_call: TRBV7-2
clone_size: NA
cdr3_length: 15
cdr3_aa: CASRSDSTTNEKLFF
cdr3_nt: TGTGCCAGCAGATCAGACAGCACAACTAATGAAAAACTGTTTTTT

d_call: NA
j_call: TRBJ2-1
v_call: TRBV6-1
clone_size: many
cdr3_length: 16
cdr3_aa: CASTISPGLTYNEQFF
cdr3_nt: TGTGCCAGTACCATATCCCCGGGACTCACCTACAATGAGCAGTTCTTC

d_call: NA
j_call: TRBJ2-5
v_call: TRBV6-1
clone_size: NA
cdr3_length: 12
cdr3_aa: CASSSTTRSWYF
cdr3_nt: TGTGCCAGCAGCTCCACAACCCGTAGTTGGTACTTC

d_call: TRBD1
j_call: TRBJ2-7
v_call: TRBV20-1
clone_size: many
cdr3_length: 13
cdr3_aa: CSASGTGILEQYF
cdr3_nt: TGCAGTGCATCCGGGACAGGGATTCTCGAGCAGTACTTC

d_call: NA
j_call: TRBJ1-2
v_call: TRBV7-2
clone_size: NA
cdr3_length: 16
cdr3_aa: CASSLGGDGVNYGYTF
cdr3_nt: TGTGCCAGCAGCTTAGGGGGTGACGGCGTTAACTATGGCTACACCTTC

d_call: TRBD1
j_call: TRBJ1-2
v_call: TRBV28
clone_size: many
cdr3_length: 14
cdr3_aa: CASRGTGEVYGYTF
cdr3_nt: TGTGCCAGCAGGGGGACAGGGGAAGTTTATGGCTACACCTTC

d_call: NA
j_call: TRBJ2-1
v_call: TRBV4-2
clone_size: NA
cdr3_length: 15
cdr3_aa: CASSFSRQENNEQFF
cdr3_nt: TGTGCCAGCAGCTTTTCTCGGCAGGAAAACAATGAGCAGTTCTTC

d_call: NA
j_call: TRBJ1-1
v_call: TRBV20-1
clone_size: many
cdr3_length: 15
cdr3_aa: CSARPRTWENTEAFF
cdr3_nt: TGCAGTGCTAGACCTCGGACGTGGGAAAACACTGAAGCTTTCTTT

d_call: NA
j_call: TRBJ2-7
v_call: TRBV7-9
clone_size: few
cdr3_length: 15
cdr3_aa: CASSPSGTPTYEQYF
cdr3_nt: TGTGCCAGCAGCCCCAGTGGGACGCCAACCTACGAGCAGTACTTC

d_call: TRBD2
j_call: TRBJ2-5
v_call: TRBV20-1
clone_size: many
cdr3_length: 19
cdr3_aa: CSASPREVALAGTQETQYF
cdr3_nt: TGCAGTGCTAGCCCCCGGGAGGTGGCCCTAGCGGGAACCCAAGAGACCCAGTACTTC

d_call: NA
j_call: TRBJ2-7
v_call: TRBV7-2
clone_size: NA
cdr3_length: 14
cdr3_aa: CASSSTLERNEQYF
cdr3_nt: TGTGCCAGCAGCTCCACCCTCGAGCGAAACGAGCAGTACTTC

d_call: NA
j_call: TRBJ2-1
v_call: TRBV6-1
clone_size: NA
cdr3_length: 15
cdr3_aa: CASSEAPGNTYEQFF
cdr3_nt: TGTGCCAGCAGTGAAGCGCCAGGGAACACCTATGAGCAGTTCTTC

d_call: NA
j_call: TRBJ1-1
v_call: TRBV11-2
clone_size: few
cdr3_length: 16
cdr3_aa: CASSLLADRLNTEAFF
cdr3_nt: TGTGCCAGCAGCCTTTTAGCTGACAGGTTGAACACTGAAGCTTTCTTT

d_call: NA
j_call: TRBJ1-3
v_call: TRBV19
clone_size: many
cdr3_length: 11
cdr3_aa: CASSSPVTIYF
cdr3_nt: TGTGCCAGTAGTTCCCCCGTCACCATATATTTT

d_call: TRBD1
j_call: TRBJ1-1
v_call: TRBV20-1
clone_size: many
cdr3_length: 16
cdr3_aa: CSALPGTGALNTEAFF
cdr3_nt: TGCAGTGCCCTGCCGGGGACAGGGGCACTGAACACTGAAGCTTTCTTT

d_call: NA
j_call: TRBJ2-5
v_call: TRBV20-1
clone_size: many
cdr3_length: 13
cdr3_aa: CSALPDGAGTQYF
cdr3_nt: TGCAGTGCCCTCCCCGACGGAGCGGGGACCCAGTACTTC

d_call: NA
j_call: TRBJ2-7
v_call: TRBV9
clone_size: NA
cdr3_length: 14
cdr3_aa: CASSVGGHSYEQYF
cdr3_nt: TGTGCCAGCAGCGTGGGGGGACACTCCTACGAGCAGTACTTC

d_call: TRBD1
j_call: TRBJ1-2
v_call: TRBV6-6
clone_size: many
cdr3_length: 16
cdr3_aa: CASSYLVLGQGGGYTF
cdr3_nt: TGTGCCAGCAGTTACCTCGTTCTCGGACAGGGAGGCGGCTACACCTTC

d_call: NA
j_call: TRBJ2-3
v_call: TRBV6-6
clone_size: many
cdr3_length: 14
cdr3_aa: CASSYGTGTDTQYF
cdr3_nt: TGTGCCAGCAGTTACGGCACGGGCACAGATACGCAGTATTTT

d_call: NA
j_call: TRBJ1-4
v_call: TRBV7-2
clone_size: few
cdr3_length: 14
cdr3_aa: CASSFTSLNEKLFF
cdr3_nt: TGTGCCAGCAGCTTTACAAGCCTTAATGAAAAACTGTTTTTT

d_call: TRBD1
j_call: TRBJ2-1
v_call: TRBV6-1
clone_size: many
cdr3_length: 16
cdr3_aa: CASRATGGGRGNEQFF
cdr3_nt: TGTGCCAGCAGGGCAACAGGGGGCGGAAGAGGAAATGAGCAGTTCTTC

d_call: NA
j_call: TRBJ1-4
v_call: TRBV4-3
clone_size: NA
cdr3_length: 13
cdr3_aa: CASSPGVDEKLFF
cdr3_nt: TGCGCCAGCAGCCCGGGAGTAGACGAAAAACTGTTTTTT

d_call: TRBD1
j_call: TRBJ1-2
v_call: TRBV29-1
clone_size: few
cdr3_length: 17
cdr3_aa: CSVAMRSTGTGVGGYTF
cdr3_nt: TGCAGCGTCGCGATGCGCTCAACCGGGACAGGGGTAGGCGGCTACACCTTC

d_call: NA
j_call: TRBJ1-3
v_call: TRBV7-8
clone_size: many
cdr3_length: 13
cdr3_aa: CASSLGEVNTIYF
cdr3_nt: TGTGCCAGCAGCTTGGGGGAAGTAAACACCATATATTTT

d_call: NA
j_call: TRBJ2-7
v_call: TRBV5-4
clone_size: NA
cdr3_length: 10
cdr3_aa: CASSLAEQYF
cdr3_nt: TGTGCCAGCAGCTTGGCCGAGCAGTACTTC

d_call: NA
j_call: TRBJ1-2
v_call: TRBV12-3/TRBV12-4
clone_size: few
cdr3_length: 12
cdr3_aa: CASSVDWYGYTF
cdr3_nt: TGTGCCAGCTCTGTTGACTGGTATGGCTACACCTTC

d_call: TRBD2
j_call: TRBJ2-5
v_call: TRBV20-1
clone_size: many
cdr3_length: 15
cdr3_aa: CSARGVAGHEETQYF
cdr3_nt: TGCAGTGCGCGAGGGGTAGCGGGGCACGAAGAGACCCAGTACTTC

d_call: TRBD1
j_call: TRBJ1-4
v_call: TRBV7-8
clone_size: NA
cdr3_length: 16
cdr3_aa: CASSFAAGTGFEKLFF
cdr3_nt: TGTGCCAGCAGCTTCGCCGCCGGGACAGGGTTTGAAAAACTGTTTTTT

d_call: NA
j_call: TRBJ2-1
v_call: TRBV11-2
clone_size: many
cdr3_length: 14
cdr3_aa: CASSTIRGYNEQFF
cdr3_nt: TGTGCCAGCAGCACGATCCGGGGATACAATGAGCAGTTCTTC

d_call: TRBD1
j_call: TRBJ2-1
v_call: TRBV19
clone_size: many
cdr3_length: 15
cdr3_aa: CASKIDRGDYNEQFF
cdr3_nt: TGTGCCAGTAAGATCGACAGGGGGGACTACAATGAGCAGTTCTTC

d_call: NA
j_call: TRBJ1-5
v_call: TRBV2
clone_size: NA
cdr3_length: 15
cdr3_aa: CASSVGQLGNQPQHF
cdr3_nt: TGTGCCAGCAGTGTAGGACAGCTTGGCAATCAGCCCCAGCATTTT

d_call: NA
j_call: TRBJ2-3
v_call: TRBV5-1
clone_size: NA
cdr3_length: 12
cdr3_aa: CASSPPAHTQYF
cdr3_nt: TGCGCCAGCAGCCCCCCTGCTCATACGCAGTATTTT

d_call: NA
j_call: TRBJ2-7
v_call: TRBV7-9
clone_size: few
cdr3_length: 14
cdr3_aa: CASSFGGLPYEQYF
cdr3_nt: TGTGCCAGCAGCTTTGGGGGGCTTCCCTACGAGCAGTACTTC

d_call: NA
j_call: TRBJ1-4
v_call: TRBV30
clone_size: few
cdr3_length: 14
cdr3_aa: CAWNLVATNEKLFF
cdr3_nt: TGTGCCTGGAACTTAGTAGCAACTAATGAAAAACTGTTTTTT

d_call: NA
j_call: TRBJ2-3
v_call: TRBV7-2
clone_size: many
cdr3_length: 15
cdr3_aa: CASSLGATSTDTQYF
cdr3_nt: TGTGCCAGCAGCTTAGGTGCCACTAGCACAGATACGCAGTATTTT

d_call: NA
j_call: TRBJ1-5
v_call: TRBV19
clone_size: many
cdr3_length: 13
cdr3_aa: CASSRAVNQPQHF
cdr3_nt: TGTGCCAGTAGTAGGGCAGTCAATCAGCCCCAGCATTTT

d_call: NA
j_call: TRBJ1-4
v_call: TRBV20-1
clone_size: many
cdr3_length: 16
cdr3_aa: CSAPHLAEGTNEKLFF
cdr3_nt: TGCAGTGCACCCCACTTAGCAGAGGGCACTAATGAAAAACTGTTTTTT